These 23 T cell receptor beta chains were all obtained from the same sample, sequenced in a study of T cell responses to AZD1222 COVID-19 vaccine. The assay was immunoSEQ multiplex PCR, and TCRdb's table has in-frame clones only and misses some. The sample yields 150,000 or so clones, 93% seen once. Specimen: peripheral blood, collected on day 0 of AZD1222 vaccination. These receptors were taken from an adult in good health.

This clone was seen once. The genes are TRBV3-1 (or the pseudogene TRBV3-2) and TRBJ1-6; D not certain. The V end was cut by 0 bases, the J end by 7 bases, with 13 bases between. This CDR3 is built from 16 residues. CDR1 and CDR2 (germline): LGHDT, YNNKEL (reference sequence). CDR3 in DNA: TGTGCCAGCAGCCAAGATTTAAACAGACCCAATTCACCCCTCCACTTT. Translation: CASSQDLNRPNSPLHF.

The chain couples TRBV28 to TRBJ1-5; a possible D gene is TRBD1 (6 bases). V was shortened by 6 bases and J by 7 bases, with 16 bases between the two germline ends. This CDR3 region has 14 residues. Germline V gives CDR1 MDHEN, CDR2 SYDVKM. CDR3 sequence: CASSWGGHGQPQHF. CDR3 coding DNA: TGTGCCAGCAGCTGGGGGGGCCATGGGCAGCCCCAGCATTTT.

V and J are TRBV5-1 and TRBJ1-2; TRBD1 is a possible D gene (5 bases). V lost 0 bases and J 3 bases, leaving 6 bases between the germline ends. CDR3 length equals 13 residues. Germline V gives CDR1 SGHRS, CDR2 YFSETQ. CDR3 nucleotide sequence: TGCGCCAGCAGCTTGGAAGGGGACTATGGCTACACCTTC. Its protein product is CASSLEGDYGYTF.

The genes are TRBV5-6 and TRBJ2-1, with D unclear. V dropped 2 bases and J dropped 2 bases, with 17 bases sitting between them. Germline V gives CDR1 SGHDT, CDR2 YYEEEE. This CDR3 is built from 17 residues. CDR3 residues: CASSFYIGSRTYNEQFF. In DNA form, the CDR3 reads TGTGCCAGCAGCTTCTATATCGGTAGCCGCACCTACAATGAGCAGTTCTTC.

The CDR3 reads CASSGTGENIQYF. CDR3 DNA: TGTGCCAGCAGCGGGACAGGAGAGAACATTCAGTACTTC. V usage is TRBV2 and J usage is TRBJ2-4, with TRBD1 identical over 8 bases. CDR1 SNHLY and CDR2 FYNNEI come from the germline V gene. This CDR3 contains 13 residues. Trimming at V came to 6 bases and at J to 7 bases, leaving 5 bases not matched to a gene.

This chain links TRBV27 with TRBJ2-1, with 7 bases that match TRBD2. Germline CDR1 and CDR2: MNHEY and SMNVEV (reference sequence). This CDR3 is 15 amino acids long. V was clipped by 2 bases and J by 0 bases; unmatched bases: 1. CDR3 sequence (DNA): TGTGCCAGCAGTTTACCGGGGGGCTCCTACAATGAGCAGTTCTTC. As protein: CASSLPGGSYNEQFF.

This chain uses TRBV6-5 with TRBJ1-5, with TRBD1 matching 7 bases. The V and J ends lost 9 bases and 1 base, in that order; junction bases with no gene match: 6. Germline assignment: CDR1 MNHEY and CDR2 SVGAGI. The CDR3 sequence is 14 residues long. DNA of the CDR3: TGTGCCAGTACAGGGGTCCTCAGCAATCAGCCCCAGCATTTT. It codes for CASTGVLSNQPQHF.

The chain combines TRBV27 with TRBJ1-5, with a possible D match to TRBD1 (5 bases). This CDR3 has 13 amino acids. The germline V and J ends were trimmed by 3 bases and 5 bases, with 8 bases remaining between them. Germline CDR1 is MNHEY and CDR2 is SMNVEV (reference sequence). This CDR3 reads CASSFRDDQPQHF. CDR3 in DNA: TGTGCCAGCAGTTTCAGGGATGATCAGCCCCAGCATTTT.

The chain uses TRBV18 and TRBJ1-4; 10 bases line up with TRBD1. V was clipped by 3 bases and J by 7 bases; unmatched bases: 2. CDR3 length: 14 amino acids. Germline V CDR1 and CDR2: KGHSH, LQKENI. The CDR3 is CASSPRDRGEKLFF. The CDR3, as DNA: TGTGCCAGCTCACCTAGGGACAGGGGTGAAAAACTGTTTTTT.

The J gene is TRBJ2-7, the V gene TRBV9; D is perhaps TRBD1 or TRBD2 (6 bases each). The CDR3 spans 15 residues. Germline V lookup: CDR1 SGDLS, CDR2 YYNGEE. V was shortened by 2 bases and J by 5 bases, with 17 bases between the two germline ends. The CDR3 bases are TGTGCCAGCAGCGTGACCCCTAGGGGGGATGACGAGCAGTACTTC. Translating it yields CASSVTPRGDDEQYF.

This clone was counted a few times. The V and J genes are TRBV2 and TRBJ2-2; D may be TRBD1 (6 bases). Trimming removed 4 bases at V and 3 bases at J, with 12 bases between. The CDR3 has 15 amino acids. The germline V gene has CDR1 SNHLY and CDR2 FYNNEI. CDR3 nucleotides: TGTGCCAGCAGTGTTGGGGGCGCGGACACCGGGGAGCTGTTTTTT. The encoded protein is CASSVGGADTGELFF.

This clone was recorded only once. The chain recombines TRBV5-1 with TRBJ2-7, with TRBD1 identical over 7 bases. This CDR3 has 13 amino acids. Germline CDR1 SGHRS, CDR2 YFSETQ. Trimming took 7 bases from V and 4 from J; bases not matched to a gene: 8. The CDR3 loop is CASRGTASYEQYF. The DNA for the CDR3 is TGCGCCAGCCGAGGGACAGCAAGTTACGAGCAGTACTTC.

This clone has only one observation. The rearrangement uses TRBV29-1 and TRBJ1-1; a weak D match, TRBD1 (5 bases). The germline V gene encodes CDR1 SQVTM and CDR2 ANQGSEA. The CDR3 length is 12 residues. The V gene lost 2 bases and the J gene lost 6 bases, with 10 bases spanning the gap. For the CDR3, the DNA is TGCAGCGTTGAAAGGGGTTTGTCTGAAGCTTTCTTT. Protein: CSVERGLSEAFF.

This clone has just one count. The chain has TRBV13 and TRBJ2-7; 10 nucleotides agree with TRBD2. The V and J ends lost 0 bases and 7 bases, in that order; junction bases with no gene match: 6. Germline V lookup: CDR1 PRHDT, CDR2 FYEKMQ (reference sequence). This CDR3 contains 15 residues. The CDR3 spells CASSLGRAGGREQYF. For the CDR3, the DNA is TGTGCCAGCAGCTTAGGGCGAGCGGGGGGGCGAGAGCAGTACTTC.

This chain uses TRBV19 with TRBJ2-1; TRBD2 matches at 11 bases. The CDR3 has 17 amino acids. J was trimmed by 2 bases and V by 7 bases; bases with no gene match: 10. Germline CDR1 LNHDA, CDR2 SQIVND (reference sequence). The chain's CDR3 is CASTPSKTSGAYNEQFF. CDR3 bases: TGTGCCAGTACCCCTTCTAAGACTAGCGGGGCCTACAATGAGCAGTTCTTC.

This CDR3 is CASSPTQGFTGEYF. In nucleotides, the CDR3 is TGTGCCAGCTCACCAACACAGGGCTTTACAGGGGAGTACTTC. The chain joins TRBV18 to TRBJ2-7, with TRBD1 matching 7 bases. Germline-derived CDR1 and CDR2 are KGHSH and LQKENI. CDR3 length equals 14 residues. J was trimmed by 11 bases and V by 2 bases; bases with no gene match: 12.

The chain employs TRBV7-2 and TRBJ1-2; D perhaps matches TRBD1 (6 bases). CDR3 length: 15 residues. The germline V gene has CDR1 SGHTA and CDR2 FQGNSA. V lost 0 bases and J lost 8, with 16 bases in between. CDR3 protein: CASSLAQGSGPGYTF. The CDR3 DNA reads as TGTGCCAGCAGCTTAGCCCAGGGGTCCGGTCCAGGCTACACCTTC.

CDR3 in DNA: TGTGCCAGCAGTTTTGGGCGGGGGGGGAAGTACGAGCAGTACTTC. This translates into CASSFGRGGKYEQYF. The chain couples TRBV28 to TRBJ2-7, with 9 bases lining up with TRBD2. The junction had 7 bases not matched to a gene; V was cut back by 3 bases and J by 4 bases. The CDR3 consists of 15 residues. Germline V CDR1 and CDR2: MDHEN, SYDVKM.

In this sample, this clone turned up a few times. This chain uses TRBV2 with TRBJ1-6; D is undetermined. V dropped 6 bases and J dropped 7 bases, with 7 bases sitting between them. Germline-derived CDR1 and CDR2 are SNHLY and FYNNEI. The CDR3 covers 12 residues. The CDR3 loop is CASRERNSPLHF. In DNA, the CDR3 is TGTGCCAGCAGGGAGAGGAATTCACCCCTCCACTTT.

The CDR3 DNA reads as TGTGCCAGCAGCCAGACTGCGGGTAACTATGGCTACACCTTC. This translates into CASSQTAGNYGYTF. The rearrangement joins TRBV28 to TRBJ1-2; no clear D gene. The ends were cut back, 6 bases at V and 1 base at J, with 12 bases in the middle. The CDR3 has 14 amino acids. Germline values: CDR1 MDHEN, CDR2 SYDVKM.

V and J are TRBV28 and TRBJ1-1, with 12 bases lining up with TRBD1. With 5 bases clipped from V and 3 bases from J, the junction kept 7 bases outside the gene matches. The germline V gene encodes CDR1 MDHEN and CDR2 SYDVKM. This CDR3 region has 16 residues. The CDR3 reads CASSPGQGAFDTEAFF. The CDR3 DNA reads TGTGCCAGCAGTCCGGGACAGGGGGCTTTCGACACTGAAGCTTTCTTT. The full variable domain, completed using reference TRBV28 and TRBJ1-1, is DVKVTQSSRYLVKRTGEKVFLECVQDMDHENMFWYRQDPGLGLRLIYFSYDVKMKEKGDIPEGYSVSREKKERFSLILESASTNQTSMYLCASSPGQGAFDTEAFFGQGTRLTVV.

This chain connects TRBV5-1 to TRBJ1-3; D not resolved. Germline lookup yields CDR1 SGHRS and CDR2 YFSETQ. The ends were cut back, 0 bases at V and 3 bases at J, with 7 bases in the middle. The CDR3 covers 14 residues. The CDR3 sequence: CASSLAGYGNTIYF. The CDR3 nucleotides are TGCGCCAGCAGCTTGGCGGGGTATGGAAACACCATATATTTT. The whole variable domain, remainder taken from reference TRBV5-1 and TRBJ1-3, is KAGVTQTPRYLIKTRGQQVTLSCSPISGHRSVSWYQQTPGQGLQFLFEYFSETQRNKGNFPGRFSGRQFSNSRSEMNVSTLELGDSALYLCASSLAGYGNTIYFGEGSWLTVV.

The CDR3 loop reads CASSYRPGQGSYEQYF. The DNA of the CDR3 is TGTGCCAGCAGTTACCGCCCGGGACAGGGTTCCTACGAGCAGTACTTC. The V call is TRBV6-2 or TRBV6-3, the J call TRBJ2-7; 9 bases match TRBD1. V lost 2 bases, J lost 1 base, and 6 bases stayed unmatched. This CDR3 comprises 16 residues. Germline V CDR1 and CDR2: MNHEY, SVGEGT.